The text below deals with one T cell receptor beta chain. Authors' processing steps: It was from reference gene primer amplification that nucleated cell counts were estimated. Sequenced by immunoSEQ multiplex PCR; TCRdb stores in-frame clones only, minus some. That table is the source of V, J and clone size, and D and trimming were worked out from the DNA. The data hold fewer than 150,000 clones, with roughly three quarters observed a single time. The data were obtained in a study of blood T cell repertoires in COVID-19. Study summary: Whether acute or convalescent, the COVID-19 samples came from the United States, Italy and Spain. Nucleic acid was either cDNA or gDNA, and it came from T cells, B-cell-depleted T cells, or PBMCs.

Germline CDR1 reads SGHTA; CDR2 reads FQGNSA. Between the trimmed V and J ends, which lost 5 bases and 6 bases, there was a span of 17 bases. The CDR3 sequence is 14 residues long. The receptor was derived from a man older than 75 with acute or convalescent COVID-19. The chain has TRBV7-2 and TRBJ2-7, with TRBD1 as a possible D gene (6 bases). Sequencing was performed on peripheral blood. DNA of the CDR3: TGTGCCAGCAGCCCGAGGGGACAACGCGGCGAGCAGTACTTC. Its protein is CASSPRGQRGEQYF.